This T cell receptor (beta chain) appears in the sequencing data of a study of T cells in Graves' hyperthyroidism and ophthalmopathy. General study results and limits: Before onset, ophthalmopathy was predicted by the model a median around 6 months earlier. In the analysis, a 13 V-J model separated ophthalmopathy from stable hyperthyroidism.

Newly diagnosed hyperthyroidism, duration under 2 months, in patients aged 18 to 65. Clinical symptoms, serum thyroxine and TRAb, thyroid ultrasound and orbital computed tomography were used for the diagnoses. It was RNA transcripts that yielded the amplified TCR beta CDR3 regions. An initial round of RT-PCR targeting the TCR CDR3 relied on the HTBI primer set. TCRdb independently ran MiXCR on the multiplex PCR reads; one entry per CDR3 protein. In the table there are 650,000 to 750,000 distinct CDR3 sequences, roughly 15% of which are singletons. Many counts were recorded for this clonotype. The antigen remains unidentified. The specimen sequenced was blood. The sequence came from a woman in her late teens or twenties with Graves' hyperthyroidism.

CDR3 sequence: CASSLLEQQFF. The CDR3 DNA reads as TGTGCCAGCAGCTTATTGGAGCAGCAGTTCTTC. The rearrangement uses TRBV11-3 and TRBJ2-1; D is unclear. Trimming removed 2 bases at V and 11 bases at J, with 7 bases between. This CDR3 has 11 residues. Germline V gives CDR1 SGHNT, CDR2 YENEEA.